Following are 31 T cell receptor beta chains from one sample sequenced in a study of blood T cell repertoires in COVID-19. Repertoires were generated with immunoSEQ multiplex PCR, while TCRdb's copy carries only in-frame clones and drops some. The sample contains approximately 200,000 clones, about 85% of which appear only once. Specimen: PBMCs or T cells enriched from blood (not recorded which). These receptor sequences come from a woman under 40 who had recovered from COVID-19.

The chain uses TRBV7-3 and TRBJ2-3; TRBD2 matches at 12 bases. The CDR3 loop spans 16 amino acids. The V gene's germline CDR1 is SGHTA and CDR2 FQGTGA. Trimming cost V 5 bases and J 5 bases; bases outside gene matches: 8. CDR3 nucleotide sequence: TGTGCCAGCAGCAACCCCCCGACTAGCGGGGGAGATACGCAGTATTTT. This encodes CASSNPPTSGGDTQYF.

J is TRBJ1-2 and V is TRBV7-2, with 7 bases lining up with TRBD1. The germline CDR1 and CDR2 sequences are SGHTA and FQGNSA. V dropped 4 bases and J dropped 8; count of bases not matched to a gene: 7. This CDR3 is built from 13 residues. The CDR3 protein is CASSSRQGEGYTF. The CDR3 DNA is TGTGCCAGCAGCTCTCGACAGGGTGAAGGCTACACCTTC.

The sample holds one count of this clone. The chain links TRBV6-5 to TRBJ2-7; 7 positions match TRBD2. CDR3 length: 14 residues. Unmatched junction bases numbered 9, after V lost 4 bases and J lost 6 bases. Per germline, CDR1 MNHEY and CDR2 SVGAGI. The CDR3 loop is CASSLAVSGGEQYF. DNA of the CDR3: TGTGCCAGCAGTTTAGCGGTATCGGGGGGCGAGCAGTACTTC.

The rearrangement joins TRBV5-4 to TRBJ2-1; 12 positions match TRBD2. CDR1 and CDR2 (germline): SGHNT, YYREEE (reference sequence). CDR3 size: 15 residues. The V and J ends lost 3 bases and 2 bases, in that order; junction bases with no gene match: 0. CDR3 bases: TGTGCCAGCAGCTCTAGCGGGGGGGCCTACAATGAGCAGTTCTTC. Translation: CASSSSGGAYNEQFF.

The chain links TRBV6-5 to TRBJ2-7, with 10 nucleotides matching TRBD2. CDR1 is MNHEY, CDR2 SVGAGI, per germline. The CDR3 is made up of 15 amino acids. J gave up 5 bases and V 4 bases, and 8 bases lay outside the gene matches. CDR3 nucleotide sequence: TGTGCCAGCAGTTCCCAAGGGCTAGCGGGGGACGAGCAGTACTTC. Encoded protein: CASSSQGLAGDEQYF.

The V call is TRBV12-3 or TRBV12-4, the J call TRBJ1-2; the D is unclear. V dropped 1 base and J dropped 12 bases, with 15 bases sitting between them. The CDR3 length is 13 residues. CDR3 sequence: CASSLGRARGDTF. The CDR3 DNA reads as TGTGCCAGCAGTTTAGGGAGGGCGCGGGGTGACACCTTC.

The J gene is TRBJ2-7, the V gene TRBV10-3; 8 bases map to TRBD2. The CDR3 length is 15 residues. Germline V gene data show CDR1 as ENHRY and CDR2 as SYGVKD. Unmatched junction bases numbered 7, after V lost 3 bases and J lost 3 bases. Here the CDR3 reads CAISDPREGLYEQYF. DNA for the CDR3: TGTGCCATCAGTGATCCTCGGGAGGGCCTCTACGAGCAGTACTTC.

V usage is TRBV7-2 and J usage is TRBJ2-7, with D perhaps matching TRBD2 (6 bases). The germline gives CDR1 SGHTA, CDR2 FQGNSA. Trimming left V 2 bases short and J 2 bases short, with 13 bases between. This CDR3 is 15 amino acids long. In DNA, the CDR3 is TGTGCCAGCAGCTTACAATATTCTAGCGCCTACGAGCAGTACTTC. Its protein product is CASSLQYSSAYEQYF.

The chain recombines TRBV27 with TRBJ2-1; 12 bases line up with TRBD2. CDR1 MNHEY and CDR2 SMNVEV come from the germline V gene (reference sequence). V dropped 0 bases and J dropped 0; count of bases not matched to a gene: 12. The CDR3 loop spans 21 amino acids. The CDR3, as DNA: TGTGCCAGCAGTTTATCCCCGACTAGCGGGGGAACCTTGAGCTCCTACAATGAGCAGTTCTTC. Protein: CASSLSPTSGGTLSSYNEQFF.

The CDR3 DNA reads as TGTGCCAGCAGTTTAAGGCGGGATAGCACAGATACGCAGTATTTT. This sequence encodes CASSLRRDSTDTQYF. The chain carries TRBV27 and TRBJ2-3, with D perhaps TRBD2 (6 bases). Germline V lookup: CDR1 MNHEY, CDR2 SMNVEV (reference sequence). Trimming took off 2 bases at V and 0 bases at J, with 9 bases between the two ends. This CDR3 has 15 residues.

The rearrangement joins TRBV29-1 to TRBJ1-2, with TRBD1 matching 11 bases. Germline V gene sequence: CDR1 SQVTM, CDR2 ANQGSEA. The CDR3 consists of 12 residues. Germline trimming cut 8 bases from V and 8 bases from J; bases unmatched to any gene: 7. The CDR3 nucleotides read TGCAGCATTGGACAGGGGGCGCCCGGCTACACCTTC. The encoded protein is CSIGQGAPGYTF.

The rearrangement uses TRBV7-2 and TRBJ1-1, with 7 bases matching TRBD1. The CDR3 covers 14 residues. V lost 5 bases, J lost 4 bases, and 7 bases stayed unmatched. In germline, CDR1 is SGHTA, CDR2 FQGNSA. The CDR3 DNA follows: TGTGCCAGCAGCCTAACAGGGGAAGTCACTGAAGCTTTCTTT. It translates to CASSLTGEVTEAFF.

The J gene is TRBJ1-4, the V gene TRBV29-1; tentatively, D is TRBD1 (6 bases). The CDR3 covers 14 residues. Germline assignment: CDR1 SQVTM and CDR2 ANQGSEA. Trimming took 5 bases from V and 7 from J, leaving 17 bases between them. The CDR3 loop reads CSVPQPQGSEKLFF. In nucleotides, the CDR3 is TGCAGCGTTCCACAACCACAGGGTTCTGAAAAACTGTTTTTT.

This chain links TRBV5-6 with TRBJ2-7; perhaps TRBD2 as D (6 bases). The CDR3 length is 15 residues. CDR1 and CDR2 (germline): SGHDT, YYEEEE. Deletions cut 0 bases from V and 0 bases from J, with 10 bases between. CDR3 sequence: CASSLGDWISYEQYF. The CDR3 bases are TGTGCCAGCAGCTTGGGGGACTGGATCTCCTACGAGCAGTACTTC.

The chain combines TRBV27 with TRBJ1-5; 8 bases map to TRBD1. The ends lost 5 bases at V and 4 bases at J; junction bases unmatched: 4. The CDR3 contains 14 residues. Germline V lookup: CDR1 MNHEY, CDR2 SMNVEV (reference sequence). The CDR3 reads CASSRQGLNQPQHF. The CDR3 DNA reads TGTGCCAGCAGTCGACAGGGGTTAAATCAGCCCCAGCATTTT.

The chain is built from TRBV4-2 and TRBJ2-1; TRBD2 aligns across 11 bases. The V segment lost 1 base and the J segment 4 bases; nucleotides outside the gene matches: 6. This CDR3 has 17 residues. Germline assignment: CDR1 LGHNA and CDR2 YNFKEQ. The CDR3 DNA sequence: TGTGCCAGCAGCCAAGCTTTACGGACTAGCGGGTACAATGAGCAGTTCTTC. Translating it yields CASSQALRTSGYNEQFF.

J is TRBJ2-7 and V is TRBV19; D might be TRBD2 (6 bases). The V end was cut by 5 bases, the J end by 4 bases, with 12 bases between. This CDR3 contains 13 residues. Looked up from germline, CDR1 is LNHDA and CDR2 is SQIVND (reference sequence). This chain's CDR3 is CASSGGILYEQYF. The CDR3 DNA sequence: TGTGCCAGTAGTGGGGGGATCCTTTACGAGCAGTACTTC. Full variable domain (missing parts from reference TRBV19 and TRBJ2-7): DGGITQSPKYLFRKEGQNVTLSCEQNLNHDAMYWYRQDPGQGLRLIYYSQIVNDFQKGDIAEGYSVSREKKESFPLTVTSAQKNPTAFYLCASSGGILYEQYFGPGTRLTVT.

This clone has just one count. The chain combines TRBV5-4 with TRBJ1-2, with D possibly matching TRBD1 (6 bases). Germline assignment: CDR1 SGHNT and CDR2 YYREEE (reference sequence). This CDR3 spans 13 amino acids. Trimming took 4 bases from V and 5 from J, leaving 12 bases between them. CDR3 residues: CASSPTGEYGYTF. The CDR3 nucleotides are TGTGCCAGCAGCCCGACAGGAGAATATGGCTACACCTTC.

This chain connects TRBV5-6 to TRBJ2-7, with 7 bases lining up with TRBD1. Germline V gene data show CDR1 as SGHDT and CDR2 as YYEEEE. The ends lost 0 bases at V and 5 bases at J; junction bases unmatched: 8. This CDR3 contains 15 residues. The CDR3 DNA follows: TGTGCCAGCAGCTTGGGTAGCAGGGGGAAAAACGAGCAGTACTTC. It codes for CASSLGSRGKNEQYF.

This sequence joins TRBV19 and TRBJ1-4, with 9 bases identical to TRBD1. The V segment lost 5 bases and the J segment 0 bases; nucleotides outside the gene matches: 13. Germline assignment: CDR1 LNHDA and CDR2 SQIVND (reference sequence). This CDR3 spans 19 amino acids. The CDR3 region is CASSFQTGGSWATNEKLFF. The CDR3 DNA reads TGTGCCAGTAGTTTCCAGACAGGGGGTAGTTGGGCAACTAATGAAAAACTGTTTTTT. Based on the CDR3 plus reference TRBV19 and TRBJ1-4, the full variable domain is DGGITQSPKYLFRKEGQNVTLSCEQNLNHDAMYWYRQDPGQGLRLIYYSQIVNDFQKGDIAEGYSVSREKKESFPLTVTSAQKNPTAFYLCASSFQTGGSWATNEKLFFGSGTQLSVL.

The rearrangement uses TRBV6-6 and TRBJ2-2, with D tentatively TRBD1 (6 bases). The germline V and J ends were trimmed by 0 bases and 9 bases, with 14 bases remaining between them. This CDR3 comprises 15 residues. Germline-derived CDR1 and CDR2 are MNHNY and SVGAGI (reference sequence). Written as DNA, the CDR3 is TGTGCCAGCAGTTACTCGATCAGGGGCGGTAGGGAGCTGTTTTTT. Its translation: CASSYSIRGGRELFF.

The genes are TRBV6-5 and TRBJ1-2, with 7 bases that match TRBD1. Germline CDR1 and CDR2: MNHEY and SVGAGI. The CDR3 length is 13 residues. The V and J ends lost 6 bases and 4 bases, in that order; junction bases with no gene match: 5. CDR3 sequence (DNA): TGTGCCAGCAGCGAGGGACAGTTCTATGGCTACACCTTC. It is translated as CASSEGQFYGYTF.

The chain carries TRBV5-4 and TRBJ1-1; 8 bases are a match to TRBD1. In germline, CDR1 is SGHNT, CDR2 YYREEE (reference sequence). The junction had 4 bases not matched to a gene; V was cut back by 4 bases and J by 2 bases. The CDR3 consists of 14 residues. CDR3 nucleotides: TGTGCCAGCAGCGCGGACAGGGAAAACACTGAAGCTTTCTTT. It translates to CASSADRENTEAFF.

The table lists this clone with a few counts. The V call is TRBV7-9, the J call TRBJ2-3, with TRBD2 matching 16 bases. The CDR3 consists of 19 residues. Trimming cost V 7 bases and J 2 bases; bases outside gene matches: 12. The germline V gene has CDR1 SEHNR and CDR2 FQNEAQ (reference sequence). The CDR3 DNA reads as TGTGCCAGCACCGACTCCGGGACTAGCGGGAGGGAGTTCACAGATACGCAGTATTTT. Its protein product is CASTDSGTSGREFTDTQYF.

The chain employs TRBV7-2 and TRBJ2-1; D might be TRBD2 (6 bases). This CDR3 is built from 17 residues. Trimming cost V 6 bases and J 4 bases, with 22 bases left between them. Per germline, CDR1 SGHTA and CDR2 FQGNSA. The CDR3 coding sequence is TGTGCCAGCAGGCCCTCAATAGGCGGGGCTAGGTACAATGAGCAGTTCTTC. This translates into CASRPSIGGARYNEQFF.

The chain couples TRBV7-3 to TRBJ1-2; maybe TRBD1 (6 bases). V shed 5 bases and J shed 4 bases, with 17 bases lying between them. CDR1 is SGHTA, CDR2 FQGTGA, per germline. This CDR3 has 15 amino acids. The CDR3 sequence is CASSLTGTPVYGYTF. CDR3 sequence (DNA): TGTGCCAGCAGCCTGACCGGGACACCAGTCTATGGCTACACCTTC.

The chain links TRBV5-6 to TRBJ2-4; D not certain. The CDR3 sequence is 14 residues long. CDR1 and CDR2 (germline): SGHDT, YYEEEE. Trimming shortened V by 5 bases and J by 0 bases, and 9 bases separated the two germline ends. Here the CDR3 reads CASRGRIAKNIQYF. CDR3 sequence (DNA): TGTGCCAGCAGGGGCCGGATAGCCAAAAACATTCAGTACTTC. The full variable domain, in which reference TRBV5-6 and TRBJ2-4 provide the parts outside the CDR3, is DAGVTQSPTHLIKTRGQQVTLRCSPKSGHDTVSWYQQALGQGPQFIFQYYEEEERQRGNFPDRFSGHQFPNYSSELNVNALLLGDSALYLCASRGRIAKNIQYFGAGTRLSVL.

The chain is built from TRBV9 and TRBJ2-3, with 10 bases matching TRBD2. CDR3 length: 15 residues. Germline CDR1 SGDLS, CDR2 YYNGEE. J gave up 4 bases and V 1 base, and 3 bases lay outside the gene matches. This chain's CDR3 is CASSVSGRAADTQYF. CDR3 DNA sequence: TGTGCCAGCAGCGTAAGCGGGAGGGCGGCAGATACGCAGTATTTT.

This clone has just one count. The chain joins TRBV4-2 to TRBJ1-1; 9 bases line up with TRBD1. After removal of 3 bases from V and 5 bases from J, the junction contained 19 bases not matched to a gene. Looked up from germline, CDR1 is LGHNA and CDR2 is YNFKEQ. This CDR3 has 19 amino acids. As DNA, the CDR3 is TGTGCCAGCAGCCACCCCCCGGGACAGGGCTCAGCAGGAAAAACTGAAGCTTTCTTT. It codes for CASSHPPGQGSAGKTEAFF.

This chain connects TRBV27 to TRBJ1-5, with 9 bases identical to TRBD1. Germline CDR1 and CDR2: MNHEY and SMNVEV (reference sequence). The CDR3 is made up of 16 amino acids. Trimming took 5 bases from V and 4 from J; bases not matched to a gene: 9. The CDR3 nucleotides are TGTGCCAGCAGTCTCAAAAACAGGGGGCGAAATCAGCCCCAGCATTTT. It encodes CASSLKNRGRNQPQHF.

This rearrangement joins TRBV5-6 to TRBJ1-4, with D perhaps matching TRBD1 (6 bases). The CDR3 is 16 amino acids. The ends were cut back, 1 base at V and 0 bases at J, with 10 bases in the middle. The germline V gene encodes CDR1 SGHDT and CDR2 YYEEEE. CDR3 amino acids: CASSLTGKATNEKLFF. For the CDR3, the DNA is TGTGCCAGCAGCTTGACAGGGAAGGCAACTAATGAAAAACTGTTTTTT.